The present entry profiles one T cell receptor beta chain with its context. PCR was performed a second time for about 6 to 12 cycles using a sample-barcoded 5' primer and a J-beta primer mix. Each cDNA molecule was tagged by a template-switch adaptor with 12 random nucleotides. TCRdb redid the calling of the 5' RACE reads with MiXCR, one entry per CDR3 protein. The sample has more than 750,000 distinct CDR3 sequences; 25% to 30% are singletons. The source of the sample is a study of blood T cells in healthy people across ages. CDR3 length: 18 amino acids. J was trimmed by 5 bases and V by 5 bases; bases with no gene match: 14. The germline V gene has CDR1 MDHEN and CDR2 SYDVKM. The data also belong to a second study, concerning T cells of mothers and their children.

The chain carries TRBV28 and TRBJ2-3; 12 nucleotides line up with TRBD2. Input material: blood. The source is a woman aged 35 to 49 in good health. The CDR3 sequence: CASSGRVLAGGPVDTQYF. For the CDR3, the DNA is TGTGCCAGCAGTGGCCGGGTTCTAGCGGGGGGGCCGGTAGATACGCAGTATTTT.